The clone carrying this T cell receptor beta chain was counted once. The protocol was immunoSEQ multiplex PCR, while the TCRdb copy is restricted to in-frame clones and leaves out a portion. The sample lists over 150,000 clones, approximately 94% occurring once. The data derive from a study of control samples from healthy donors and cancer patients. Trimming stripped 2 bases from V and 5 bases from J, with 18 bases between. Per the germline V gene, CDR1 is GTSNPN and CDR2 is SVGIG (reference sequence). The CDR3 is 15 residues long. The TCR originated in a middle-aged man in good health. This chain links TRBV30 with TRBJ1-1; perhaps TRBD1 as D (5 bases). Sequencing was done on a sample of blood. CDR3 region: CAWSPKRWGETEAFF. The CDR3 DNA sequence: TGTGCCTGGAGTCCAAAGAGATGGGGGGAAACTGAAGCTTTCTTT.